The source of this TCR beta chain is a study of OX40 agonist ivuxolimab in advanced cancers. In the case of this clone: This sample includes further DNA sequences coding for the same CDR3.

The protocol was immunoSEQ multiplex PCR, while the TCRdb copy is restricted to in-frame clones and leaves out a portion. The table shows about 82,000 clones, with approximately 92% occurring only once. This CDR3 spans 14 amino acids. Germline V gene data show CDR1 as SEHNR and CDR2 as FQNEAQ (reference sequence). V lost 0 bases and J lost 5, with 8 bases in between. The receptor comes from an adult with an advanced solid tumor such as melanoma, head and neck, liver or kidney cancer. The chain uses TRBV7-9 and TRBJ1-5, with a possible D match to TRBD1 (5 bases). This specimen was CD4+ or CD8+ T cells sorted from blood, taken in a trial of the OX40 agonist ivuxolimab. CDR3 DNA sequence: TGTGCCAGCAGCTTAGCGGGGGGGGATCAGCCCCAGCATTTT. Protein: CASSLAGGDQPQHF.